Here is one TCR beta chain with its context. One end of the junction varies from germline; a read error may be responsible. The sample comes from a study of CD8 T cells in Susac syndrome. Reverse transcription used roughly 0.45 to 1 ug RNA and random hexamers. Amplification of TCR beta CDR3 by immunoSEQ multiplex PCR spanned 54 Vbeta and 13 Jbeta. Each CDR3 protein is one row after TCRdb ran MiXCR on the immunoSEQ multiplex PCR reads. The data hold about 190,000 distinct CDR3 sequences, with approximately 94% observed a single time. TCR beta sequencing was performed on blood CD8+ and CD4+ T cells. Germline V gives CDR1 SQVTM, CDR2 ANQGSEA. This CDR3 contains 14 residues.

What was sequenced was CD4+ T cells from PBMCs. This receptor was identified in a human donor in good health. The chain uses TRBV29-1 and TRBJ1-4, with D maybe TRBD1 (6 bases). Here the CDR3 reads CSVRDRSPNGKLFF. The CDR3 DNA is TGCAGCGTTCGAGACAGGTCGCCTAATGGAAAACTGTTTTTT.